This is a list of T cell receptor beta chains from one sample in a study of Graves' ophthalmopathy and Graves' hyperthyroidism. Each CDR3 protein gets one entry after TCRdb re-called the multiplex PCR reads with MiXCR. The table records hundreds of thousands of distinct CDR3 sequences, about 41% of them present only once. The specimen sequenced was peripheral blood. Receptors were obtained from an adult man with Graves' ophthalmopathy. The CDR3 runs from the conserved cysteine through the conserved F or W. The D gene is left open where the match is weak. Expanded clones get a size class; other rows say once, few or many, or leave the size out.

CDR3 DNA: TGTGCCAGCAGCGTAGCAGGCCTAGGCGGCTACACCTTC
CDR3 protein: CASSVAGLGGYTF
CDR3 length: 13
D gene: .
clone size: many
V gene: TRBV9
J gene: TRBJ1-2

CDR3 DNA: TGCGCCAGCAGCCAGGGGATTGGGACAGGGAACGAGCAGTACTTC
CDR3 protein: CASSQGIGTGNEQYF
CDR3 length: 15
D gene: TRBD1
clone size: .
V gene: TRBV7-2
J gene: TRBJ2-7

CDR3 DNA: TGTGCCAGCAGTGAGACTAGCGGCTACTACGAGCAGTACTTC
CDR3 protein: CASSETSGYYEQYF
CDR3 length: 14
D gene: TRBD2
clone size: many
V gene: TRBV2
J gene: TRBJ2-7

CDR3 DNA: TGCAGTGCTAAAATACAGGGTCGCGGCACCGGGGAGCTGTTTTTT
CDR3 protein: CSAKIQGRGTGELFF
CDR3 length: 15
D gene: .
clone size: few
V gene: TRBV20-1
J gene: TRBJ2-2

CDR3 DNA: TGTGCCAGCAGCTTAGACGGGACAGGGAAGTTCAGAAACACCATATATTTT
CDR3 protein: CASSLDGTGKFRNTIYF
CDR3 length: 17
D gene: TRBD1
clone size: .
V gene: TRBV7-2
J gene: TRBJ1-3

CDR3 DNA: TGTGCCAGCAGTGAGCAGGGGCAGTACTTC
CDR3 protein: CASSEQGQYF
CDR3 length: 10
D gene: .
clone size: .
V gene: TRBV2
J gene: TRBJ2-5

CDR3 DNA: TGTGCCAGCAGCTTAGGGGCGGGAATAGATTCACCCCTCCACTTT
CDR3 protein: CASSLGAGIDSPLHF
CDR3 length: 15
D gene: .
clone size: many
V gene: TRBV7-8
J gene: TRBJ1-6

CDR3 DNA: TGTGCCTGGTCCGAGGGGGGGCCCCAGCATTTT
CDR3 protein: CAWSEGGPQHF
CDR3 length: 11
D gene: .
clone size: .
V gene: TRBV25-1
J gene: TRBJ1-5

CDR3 DNA: TGTGCCAGCAGCCAAGATGGACCGGGGTTGGGTAATTCACCCCTCCACTTT
CDR3 protein: CASSQDGPGLGNSPLHF
CDR3 length: 17
D gene: .
clone size: .
V gene: TRBV3-1
J gene: TRBJ1-6

CDR3 DNA: TGTGCCAGCAGTCGGCGGGCAGGGCGCTATCAAGACTGGGCCAACGTCCTGACTTTC
CDR3 protein: CASSRRAGRYQDWANVLTF
CDR3 length: 19
D gene: .
clone size: many
V gene: TRBV2
J gene: TRBJ2-6

CDR3 DNA: TGTGCCATCGGTGCCAGGGGGCTGGATGAGACCCAGCATTTT
CDR3 protein: CAIGARGLDETQHF
CDR3 length: 14
D gene: TRBD1
clone size: .
V gene: TRBV10-3
J gene: TRBJ1-5

CDR3 DNA: TGTGCCAGCAGCAGGATGGGCGCACAAACCTACGAGCAGTACTTC
CDR3 protein: CASSRMGAQTYEQYF
CDR3 length: 15
D gene: .
clone size: .
V gene: TRBV14
J gene: TRBJ2-7

CDR3 DNA: TGTGCCATCAGTGAGTCGCGTTACGGGAAATCAGGAAACACCATATATTTT
CDR3 protein: CAISESRYGKSGNTIYF
CDR3 length: 17
D gene: .
clone size: .
V gene: TRBV10-3
J gene: TRBJ1-3

CDR3 DNA: TGTGCCAGCCTTTGGGAGGGCTATAGCAATCAGCCCCAGCATTTT
CDR3 protein: CASLWEGYSNQPQHF
CDR3 length: 15
D gene: .
clone size: few
V gene: TRBV6-6
J gene: TRBJ1-5

CDR3 DNA: TGTGCCAGCAGCCCCATGATCGGAAGAGAGACCCAGTACTTC
CDR3 protein: CASSPMIGRETQYF
CDR3 length: 14
D gene: .
clone size: .
V gene: TRBV9
J gene: TRBJ2-5

CDR3 DNA: TGTGCCAGCAGTCCAACTACCCCCAGGGCCTCGCCCCTCCACTTT
CDR3 protein: CASSPTTPRASPLHF
CDR3 length: 15
D gene: .
clone size: many
V gene: TRBV6-5
J gene: TRBJ1-6

CDR3 DNA: TGTGCCAGCAGTTTGGGCCAAGACAGGGTGTCTCACGAGCAGTACTTC
CDR3 protein: CASSLGQDRVSHEQYF
CDR3 length: 16
D gene: TRBD1
clone size: .
V gene: TRBV12-3/TRBV12-4
J gene: TRBJ2-7

CDR3 DNA: TGTGCCAGCAGTTCCATAACTAGCGGGAGGGGTACCGGGGAGCTGTTTTTT
CDR3 protein: CASSSITSGRGTGELFF
CDR3 length: 17
D gene: TRBD2
clone size: .
V gene: TRBV12-3/TRBV12-4
J gene: TRBJ2-2

CDR3 DNA: TGTGCCATCAGTGACAGGGTTGGGGTGTACGAGCAGTACTTC
CDR3 protein: CAISDRVGVYEQYF
CDR3 length: 14
D gene: .
clone size: many
V gene: TRBV10-3
J gene: TRBJ2-7

CDR3 DNA: TGTGCCAGCAGCGCGTCCCGGGACAGGCCTAGCTCTGGGGCCAACGTCCTGACTTTC
CDR3 protein: CASSASRDRPSSGANVLTF
CDR3 length: 19
D gene: TRBD1
clone size: many
V gene: TRBV9
J gene: TRBJ2-6

CDR3 DNA: TGTGCCAGCAGTTACCCCGCAGGGGCTAGCATTTCGGGAACTGAAGCTTTCTTT
CDR3 protein: CASSYPAGASISGTEAFF
CDR3 length: 18
D gene: .
clone size: few
V gene: TRBV10-3
J gene: TRBJ1-1

CDR3 DNA: TGTGCCAGCAGCTTAGCGTGGGGTGAGGTCTACGAGCAGTACTTC
CDR3 protein: CASSLAWGEVYEQYF
CDR3 length: 15
D gene: .
clone size: many
V gene: TRBV7-9
J gene: TRBJ2-7

CDR3 DNA: TGCAGTGCTAGATCCGGACCCCAAGAGACCCAGTACTTC
CDR3 protein: CSARSGPQETQYF
CDR3 length: 13
D gene: .
clone size: many
V gene: TRBV20-1
J gene: TRBJ2-5

CDR3 DNA: TGTGCCAGCAGTCCGGGAGGGACGAAGACCCAGTACTTC
CDR3 protein: CASSPGGTKTQYF
CDR3 length: 13
D gene: TRBD2
clone size: many
V gene: TRBV12-3/TRBV12-4
J gene: TRBJ2-5

CDR3 DNA: TGTGCCAGCAGCCCCTACGACGGGGCGAGACTGTTTTTT
CDR3 protein: CASSPYDGARLFF
CDR3 length: 13
D gene: .
clone size: many
V gene: TRBV7-2
J gene: TRBJ1-4

CDR3 DNA: TGCGCCAGCAGCTTGGATATAAATCCAGGGGGAGGTACTGAAGCTTTCTTT
CDR3 protein: CASSLDINPGGGTEAFF
CDR3 length: 17
D gene: TRBD1
clone size: many
V gene: TRBV5-1
J gene: TRBJ1-1

CDR3 DNA: TGTGCCAGCAGCCCTGGGTTGTTACCCACAGATACGCAGTATTTT
CDR3 protein: CASSPGLLPTDTQYF
CDR3 length: 15
D gene: .
clone size: few
V gene: TRBV12-3/TRBV12-4
J gene: TRBJ2-3

CDR3 DNA: TGTGCCAGCAGTTTAGAGGGGGCGATGGACGGGGAGCTGTTTTTT
CDR3 protein: CASSLEGAMDGELFF
CDR3 length: 15
D gene: TRBD1
clone size: few
V gene: TRBV12-3/TRBV12-4
J gene: TRBJ2-2

CDR3 DNA: TGTGCCATCAGTGAGGGGGAGGAGGATGGAAACACCATATATTTT
CDR3 protein: CAISEGEEDGNTIYF
CDR3 length: 15
D gene: .
clone size: many
V gene: TRBV10-3
J gene: TRBJ1-3

CDR3 DNA: TGTGCCATCAGGGGGGGACACGGCTCGTATGGCTACACCTTC
CDR3 protein: CAIRGGHGSYGYTF
CDR3 length: 14
D gene: .
clone size: .
V gene: TRBV10-3
J gene: TRBJ1-2

CDR3 DNA: TGTGCCAGCAGTAAACAGGGATTTGATGAAGCTTTCTTT
CDR3 protein: CASSKQGFDEAFF
CDR3 length: 13
D gene: .
clone size: .
V gene: TRBV6-1
J gene: TRBJ1-1

CDR3 DNA: TGTGCCAGCAGCTTAATTGCCGGCACCGGGGAGCTGTTTTTT
CDR3 protein: CASSLIAGTGELFF
CDR3 length: 14
D gene: .
clone size: .
V gene: TRBV11-3
J gene: TRBJ2-2

CDR3 DNA: TGTGCCAGCAGTTCTTTGCGGTTTCCAGGGGGCGAAGCTGAAGCTTTCTTT
CDR3 protein: CASSSLRFPGGEAEAFF
CDR3 length: 17
D gene: TRBD1
clone size: .
V gene: TRBV12-3/TRBV12-4
J gene: TRBJ1-1

CDR3 DNA: TGTGCCATCAGTGAGTCCGGCGTTTATAATTCACCCCTCCACTTT
CDR3 protein: CAISESGVYNSPLHF
CDR3 length: 15
D gene: .
clone size: many
V gene: TRBV10-3
J gene: TRBJ1-6

CDR3 DNA: TGCGCCAGCAGCCCGGGACCCCGAGGTGGCTACACCTTC
CDR3 protein: CASSPGPRGGYTF
CDR3 length: 13
D gene: .
clone size: .
V gene: TRBV5-1
J gene: TRBJ1-2

CDR3 DNA: TGTGCCAGCAGAGCTCCAGGGATCGCCGGGGAGCTGTTTTTT
CDR3 protein: CASRAPGIAGELFF
CDR3 length: 14
D gene: .
clone size: .
V gene: TRBV2
J gene: TRBJ2-2

CDR3 DNA: TGTGCCACCAGCAGCTTGGGACAGGGGCCGTATGGCTACACCTTC
CDR3 protein: CATSSLGQGPYGYTF
CDR3 length: 15
D gene: TRBD1
clone size: .
V gene: TRBV15
J gene: TRBJ1-2

CDR3 DNA: TGTGCCATCAGTGAGTCCCTACGGCAGGGGGTGAACACTGAAGCTTTCTTT
CDR3 protein: CAISESLRQGVNTEAFF
CDR3 length: 17
D gene: TRBD1
clone size: .
V gene: TRBV10-3
J gene: TRBJ1-1

CDR3 DNA: TGTGCCAGCAGCTGGGGAGGACCTCCCATCTTTTTT
CDR3 protein: CASSWGGPPIFF
CDR3 length: 12
D gene: .
clone size: .
V gene: TRBV7-2
J gene: TRBJ1-4

CDR3 DNA: TGCAGCGTTCCCTCTCTACGGGGGGCCAACGTCCTGACTTTC
CDR3 protein: CSVPSLRGANVLTF
CDR3 length: 14
D gene: .
clone size: once
V gene: TRBV29-1
J gene: TRBJ2-6

CDR3 DNA: TGCAGTGCTCCTTCAGCGGGGGGGAGCTACGAGCAGTACTTC
CDR3 protein: CSAPSAGGSYEQYF
CDR3 length: 14
D gene: TRBD2
clone size: few
V gene: TRBV20-1
J gene: TRBJ2-7

CDR3 DNA: TGTGCCACCAGTCGGACATCGAGCTCCTACGAGCAGTACTTC
CDR3 protein: CATSRTSSSYEQYF
CDR3 length: 14
D gene: .
clone size: many
V gene: TRBV24-1
J gene: TRBJ2-7

CDR3 DNA: TGTGCCAGCAGCCCCTCTGGAGGGAGCCTACTTAATCAGCCCCAGCATTTT
CDR3 protein: CASSPSGGSLLNQPQHF
CDR3 length: 17
D gene: .
clone size: many
V gene: TRBV11-2
J gene: TRBJ1-5

CDR3 DNA: TGTGCCAGCAGCTCCGAGAAGGGGCAGGGGAATCAGCCCCAGCATTTT
CDR3 protein: CASSSEKGQGNQPQHF
CDR3 length: 16
D gene: .
clone size: .
V gene: TRBV14
J gene: TRBJ1-5

CDR3 DNA: TGTGCCAGCAGCCAAGTGATCAGGGGGGAAGGTGGCTACACCTTC
CDR3 protein: CASSQVIRGEGGYTF
CDR3 length: 15
D gene: TRBD1
clone size: many
V gene: TRBV14
J gene: TRBJ1-2

CDR3 DNA: TGCAGCGTTGGGGGTACAAAGACTAGCACAGATACGCAGTATTTT
CDR3 protein: CSVGGTKTSTDTQYF
CDR3 length: 15
D gene: .
clone size: .
V gene: TRBV29-1
J gene: TRBJ2-3

CDR3 DNA: TGTGCCAGCAGCGGCCCCCCCGGGGGGGGCAGGGAGACCCAGTACTTC
CDR3 protein: CASSGPPGGGRETQYF
CDR3 length: 16
D gene: TRBD2
clone size: .
V gene: TRBV9
J gene: TRBJ2-5

CDR3 DNA: TGTGCCAGCACCCCCAATTGGAAGGGCCACTATAGCAATCAGCCCCAGCATTTT
CDR3 protein: CASTPNWKGHYSNQPQHF
CDR3 length: 18
D gene: .
clone size: many
V gene: TRBV25-1
J gene: TRBJ1-5

CDR3 DNA: TGCGCCAGCAGCCATCTATACCTGGGACAGGACAACTATGGCTACACCTTC
CDR3 protein: CASSHLYLGQDNYGYTF
CDR3 length: 17
D gene: TRBD1
clone size: .
V gene: TRBV4-1
J gene: TRBJ1-2

CDR3 DNA: TGTGCCAGCAGCCAAGAAGGTACCGGCGAGCAGTACTTC
CDR3 protein: CASSQEGTGEQYF
CDR3 length: 13
D gene: .
clone size: many
V gene: TRBV3-1
J gene: TRBJ2-7

CDR3 DNA: TGCAGTGCTAGAGGCAAAGCCTACGAGCAGTACTTC
CDR3 protein: CSARGKAYEQYF
CDR3 length: 12
D gene: .
clone size: many
V gene: TRBV20-1
J gene: TRBJ2-7

CDR3 DNA: TGCAGCGGCCACAGGGGCGCGGGAAAGACCCAGTACTTC
CDR3 protein: CSGHRGAGKTQYF
CDR3 length: 13
D gene: .
clone size: many
V gene: TRBV29-1
J gene: TRBJ2-5